This T cell receptor beta chain was sequenced for a study of OX40 agonist ivuxolimab in advanced cancers. The protocol was immunoSEQ multiplex PCR, while the TCRdb copy is restricted to in-frame clones and leaves out a portion. The sample includes some 77,000 clones, 80% to 90% of them seen just once. The V gene's germline CDR1 is MDHEN and CDR2 SYDVKM. The CDR3 is 14 amino acids. Trimming took off 2 bases at V and 7 bases at J, with 12 bases between the two ends. This clone has a handful of counts. What it binds is not known. Study-wide results and caveats: Among patients with partial responses at 0.1-3.0 mg/kg, clonal expansion was among the lowest.

Sequencing used CD4+ or CD8+ T cells sorted from blood, obtained in a trial of the OX40 agonist ivuxolimab. The genes are TRBV28 and TRBJ1-5; D might be TRBD1 (5 bases). The source of this sequence is an adult with an advanced solid tumor such as melanoma, head and neck, liver or kidney cancer. CDR3 sequence (DNA): TGTGCCAGCAGTTTAGGGCAGGGCTGGCAGCCCCAGCATTTT. Translating it yields CASSLGQGWQPQHF. The complete variable domain, with remaining parts taken from reference TRBV28 and TRBJ1-5, reads DVKVTQSSRYLVKRTGEKVFLECVQDMDHENMFWYRQDPGLGLRLIYFSYDVKMKEKGDIPEGYSVSREKKERFSLILESASTNQTSMYLCASSLGQGWQPQHFGDGTRLSIL.